This T cell receptor beta chain was documented in a study of cytomegalovirus exposure and HLA in healthy donors. Per the germline V gene, CDR1 is MDHEN and CDR2 is SYDVKM. CDR3 length: 16 amino acids. J gave up 0 bases and V 0 bases, and 1 base lay outside the gene matches. Study-wide findings and caveats: The study recorded over 150 TCR beta chains that were cytomegalovirus-associated. Confirmation in vitro established that a few CMV-associated chains were specific for CMV antigens. Later work found most CMV-associated TCR beta chains apparently HLA-restricted.

A remark on this clone: Its matching antigen is unknown.

The PCR used 60 Vbeta and 13 Jbeta primers. Here immunoSEQ multiplex PCR was the method, and the copy in TCRdb shows in-frame clones only, minus some. The profile covers about 190,000 clones, with around three quarters appearing a single time and 1.6% taken by the ten largest. The J gene is TRBJ2-3, the V gene TRBV28; 9 bases match TRBD2. This receptor was obtained from a woman younger than 30 in good health and CMV-seronegative. The sequencing sample was made of PBMCs. This CDR3 is CASSLWRGGSTDTQYF. The CDR3 DNA sequence: TGTGCCAGCAGTTTATGGCGGGGGGGTAGCACAGATACGCAGTATTTT.